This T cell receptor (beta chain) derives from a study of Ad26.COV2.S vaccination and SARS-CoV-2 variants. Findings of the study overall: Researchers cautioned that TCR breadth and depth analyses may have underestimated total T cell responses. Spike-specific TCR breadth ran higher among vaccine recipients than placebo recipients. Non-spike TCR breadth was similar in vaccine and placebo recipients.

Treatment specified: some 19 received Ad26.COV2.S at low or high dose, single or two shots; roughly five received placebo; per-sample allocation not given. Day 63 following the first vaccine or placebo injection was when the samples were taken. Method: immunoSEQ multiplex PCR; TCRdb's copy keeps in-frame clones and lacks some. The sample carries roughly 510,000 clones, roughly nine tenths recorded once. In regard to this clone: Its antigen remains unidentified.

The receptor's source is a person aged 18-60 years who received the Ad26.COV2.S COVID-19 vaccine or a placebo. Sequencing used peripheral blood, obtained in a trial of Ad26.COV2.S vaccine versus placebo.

CDR3 residues: CASSTRTGRTEAFF. The DNA for the CDR3 is TGTGCCAGCAGCACCCGGACAGGGCGAACTGAAGCTTTCTTT. The chain joins TRBV6-5 to TRBJ1-1; 8 nucleotides align to TRBD1. Germline assignment: CDR1 MNHEY and CDR2 SVGAGI. The trim removed 6 bases at V and 5 bases at J, leaving 8 bases unmatched. The CDR3 contains 14 residues.